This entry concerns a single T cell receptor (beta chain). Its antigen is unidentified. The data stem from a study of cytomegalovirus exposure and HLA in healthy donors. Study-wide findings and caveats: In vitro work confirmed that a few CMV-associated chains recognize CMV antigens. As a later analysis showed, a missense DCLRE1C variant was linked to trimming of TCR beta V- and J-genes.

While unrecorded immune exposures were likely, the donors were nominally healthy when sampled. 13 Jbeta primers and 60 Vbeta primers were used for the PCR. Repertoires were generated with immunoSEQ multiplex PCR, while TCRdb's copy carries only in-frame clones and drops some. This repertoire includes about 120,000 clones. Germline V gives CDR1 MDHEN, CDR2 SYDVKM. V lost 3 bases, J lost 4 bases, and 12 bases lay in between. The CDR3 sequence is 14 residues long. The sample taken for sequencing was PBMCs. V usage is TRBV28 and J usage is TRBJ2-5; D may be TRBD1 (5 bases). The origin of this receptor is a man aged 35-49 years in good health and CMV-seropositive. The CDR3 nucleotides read TGTGCCAGCAGTTTCCGGCAGGGTGGAGAGACCCAGTACTTC. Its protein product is CASSFRQGGETQYF.